Listed here are 31 T cell receptor beta chains from one sample, sequenced in a study of blood T cell repertoires in COVID-19 (dated by TCRdb to between 2020 and 2021). Preparation of the library involved the immunoSEQ multiplex PCR assay. TCRdb took this table from immuneACCESS and kept in-frame rearrangements with V and J called. Such tables lack part of the clones; where checked against another copy, unresolved V genes explain under half of the gap, and the rest is unexplained. The sample contains 140,000 or so clones, roughly four fifths of them found a single time. The ten most abundant clones make up roughly 7.3% of the sample. What was sequenced was peripheral blood. The receptor set was obtained from a human donor in a cohort sampled during active COVID-19.

This chain links TRBV9 with TRBJ2-3; TRBD1 agrees at 9 bases. The CDR3 sequence is 16 residues long. V was pared by 4 bases and J by 2 bases, with 8 bases of the junction left unmatched. Looked up from germline, CDR1 is SGDLS and CDR2 is YYNGEE. CDR3 amino acids: CASSLRGTGYTDTQYF. Written as DNA, the CDR3 is TGTGCCAGCAGCCTCCGAGGGACAGGGTACACAGATACGCAGTATTTT.

This clone showed up just once. The chain has TRBV4-2 and TRBJ1-3; D is unresolved. V was pared by 1 base and J by 0 bases, with 7 bases between. CDR1 is LGHNA, CDR2 YNFKEQ, per germline. CDR3 length: 15 residues. CDR3 nucleotide sequence: TGTGCCAGCAGCCAAGCGGGGAGCTCTGGAAACACCATATATTTT. Translating gives CASSQAGSSGNTIYF.

V usage is TRBV2 and J usage is TRBJ2-1; TRBD1 agrees at 8 bases. CDR3 length: 13 residues. The germline gives CDR1 SNHLY, CDR2 FYNNEI. The V segment lost 7 bases and the J segment 7 bases; nucleotides outside the gene matches: 6. CDR3 region: CASKGQGPNEQFF. The CDR3 coding sequence is TGTGCCAGCAAAGGACAGGGCCCTAATGAGCAGTTCTTC. Full variable domain (rest looked up from reference TRBV2 and TRBJ2-1): EPEVTQTPSHQVTQMGQEVILRCVPISNHLYFYWYRQILGQKVEFLVSFYNNEISEKSEIFDDQFSVERPDGSNFTLKIRSTKLEDSAMYFCASKGQGPNEQFFGPGTRLTVL.

This clone was counted once. The chain has TRBV19 and TRBJ2-2, with D tentatively TRBD2 (5 bases). Trimming shortened V by 4 bases and J by 7 bases, and 13 bases separated the two germline ends. CDR1 is LNHDA, CDR2 SQIVND, per germline (reference sequence). The CDR3 runs 14 residues. CDR3 bases: TGTGCCAGTAGTACCCCCCAACGGGGCGGGGAGCTGTTTTTT. Amino acids: CASSTPQRGGELFF. The entire variable domain, with the rest obtained from reference TRBV19 and TRBJ2-2, is as follows: DGGITQSPKYLFRKEGQNVTLSCEQNLNHDAMYWYRQDPGQGLRLIYYSQIVNDFQKGDIAEGYSVSREKKESFPLTVTSAQKNPTAFYLCASSTPQRGGELFFGEGSRLTVL.

For this clone: Within the sample, other DNA sequences also encode this same CDR3. V and J are TRBV7-3 and TRBJ1-1; possible D gene TRBD1, 5 bases. Germline V lookup: CDR1 SGHTA, CDR2 FQGTGA. The CDR3 is 13 amino acids. V was cut by 3 bases and J by 1 base, with 6 bases left in between. CDR3 residues: CASSLTENTEAFF. As DNA, the CDR3 is TGTGCCAGCAGCTTGACAGAGAACACTGAAGCTTTCTTT.

This clone has more than one count but fewer than ten. This sequence joins TRBV29-1 and TRBJ2-2; TRBD2 matches 9 bases. The CDR3 length is 15 residues. Losses at the gene ends were 7 bases for V and 2 bases for J; bases not matched to a gene: 8. Germline V CDR1 and CDR2: SQVTM, ANQGSEA. For the CDR3, the DNA is TGCAGCGCTTACCTTAGCGGGAGAAACACCGGGGAGCTGTTTTTT. It codes for CSAYLSGRNTGELFF.

The chain couples TRBV18 to TRBJ2-7; D gene ambiguous. The CDR3 length is 13 residues. CDR1 and CDR2 from the germline V gene are KGHSH and LQKENI. Trimming left V 3 bases short and J 6 bases short, with 12 bases between. In DNA, the CDR3 is TGTGCCAGCTCACCCTCCCAGGCTTTCGAGCAGTACTTC. It yields the protein CASSPSQAFEQYF.

The rearrangement links TRBV28 to TRBJ2-1; 12 nucleotides align to TRBD1. With V trimmed by 5 bases and J by 8 bases, 10 bases remained unmatched. Germline lookup yields CDR1 MDHEN and CDR2 SYDVKM. The CDR3 has 16 residues. Written as DNA, the CDR3 is TGTGCCAGCAGTCCACACGGGACAGGGGGCAAGTATGAGCAGTTCTTC. It yields the protein CASSPHGTGGKYEQFF.

This clone came up a few times. The chain uses TRBV11-1 and TRBJ1-6, with 9 bases that match TRBD1. The CDR3 sequence is 15 residues long. With 5 bases clipped from V and 7 bases from J, the junction kept 6 bases outside the gene matches. Germline CDR1 SGHAT, CDR2 FQDESV (reference sequence). CDR3 sequence: CASSLGGTGNSPLHF. CDR3 sequence (DNA): TGTGCCAGCAGCCTGGGAGGGACAGGGAATTCACCCCTCCACTTT.

This clone has a count of ten or more. The V and J genes are TRBV19 and TRBJ1-4; 9 bases match TRBD1. Germline trimming cut 9 bases from V and 10 bases from J; bases unmatched to any gene: 6. The germline CDR1 and CDR2 sequences are LNHDA and SQIVND (reference sequence). This CDR3 spans 12 amino acids. The CDR3 nucleotides are TGTGCCAGCGGACAGGGGTTAGGAAAACTGTTTTTT. This codes for CASGQGLGKLFF.

This chain uses TRBV12-5 with TRBJ1-1; the D gene is possibly TRBD1 (5 bases). V was trimmed by 2 bases and J by 1 base, leaving 8 bases between them. Germline-derived CDR1 and CDR2 are LGHNT and FRNRAP. The CDR3 is made up of 14 amino acids. Here the CDR3 reads CASGLRQRNTEAFF. The CDR3 region has the DNA TGTGCTAGTGGTTTGCGACAGCGGAACACTGAAGCTTTCTTT.

This chain's CDR3 is CASETSGGGLNTEAFF. CDR3 DNA: TGTGCCAGCGAAACTTCAGGGGGCGGCTTGAACACTGAAGCTTTCTTT. The chain recombines TRBV28 with TRBJ1-1; 8 bases line up with TRBD1. After removal of 8 bases from V and 0 bases from J, the junction contained 11 bases not matched to a gene. In germline, CDR1 is MDHEN, CDR2 SYDVKM. The CDR3 consists of 16 residues.

The chain carries TRBV9 and TRBJ2-7, with TRBD1 matching over 11 bases. The germline V gene has CDR1 SGDLS and CDR2 YYNGEE. Unmatched junction bases numbered 6, after V lost 0 bases and J lost 1 base. The CDR3 is made up of 17 amino acids. The CDR3 DNA reads as TGTGCCAGCAGCGTAGACCCCGGGACAGGGGGGTCCTACGAGCAGTACTTC. It encodes CASSVDPGTGGSYEQYF.

The CDR3, as DNA: TGTGCCAGCAGATCTTTTGGGCGCGCGGGCTACACCTTC. Protein product: CASRSFGRAGYTF. The chain employs TRBV27 and TRBJ1-2; the D is unclear. Trimming pared 6 bases from V and 8 bases from J, leaving 16 bases between. In germline, CDR1 is MNHEY, CDR2 SMNVEV (reference sequence). This CDR3 is 13 amino acids long.

The chain uses TRBV12-3 or TRBV12-4 and TRBJ1-2; weak D call: TRBD1 (5 bases). Deletions cut 4 bases from V and 7 bases from J, with 10 bases between. This CDR3 comprises 12 residues. This chain's CDR3 is CASSWGEAGYTF. CDR3 coding DNA: TGTGCCAGCAGTTGGGGGGAGGCTGGCTACACCTTC.

The gene calls are TRBV9 and TRBJ2-5; possibly TRBD2 for D (7 bases). The germline CDR1 and CDR2 sequences are SGDLS and YYNGEE. CDR3 length equals 14 residues. V gave up 1 base and J gave up 7 bases, with 14 bases separating them. The CDR3 nucleotides are TGTGCCAGCAGCGTATCGGGGGGCGAGGGGACCCAGTACTTC. Translation gives CASSVSGGEGTQYF.

This chain joins TRBV5-1 and TRBJ1-1; 8 bases fit TRBD1. CDR3 length: 15 residues. The V gene's germline CDR1 is SGHRS and CDR2 YFSETQ. The V and J ends lost 0 bases and 6 bases, in that order; junction bases with no gene match: 7. The CDR3 loop reads CASSLADRGSAEAFF. The CDR3 DNA reads TGCGCCAGCAGCTTGGCAGACAGGGGTTCGGCTGAAGCTTTCTTT.

The chain combines TRBV28 with TRBJ1-6, with D perhaps matching TRBD1 (5 bases). The V gene lost 6 bases and the J gene lost 6 bases, with 9 bases spanning the gap. CDR3 length: 13 amino acids. From germline, CDR1 is MDHEN and CDR2 SYDVKM. The DNA for the CDR3 is TGTGCCAGCAGCGGACAAGGTAATTCACCCCTCCACTTT. Its protein product is CASSGQGNSPLHF.

This sequence joins TRBV28 and TRBJ2-7; 7 bases are a match to TRBD1. The CDR3 is 14 amino acids. The germline CDR1 and CDR2 sequences are MDHEN and SYDVKM. V lost 3 bases and J lost 5; bases outside the gene matches: 7. In nucleotides, the CDR3 is TGTGCCAGCAGTTTCCGACAGGGCGCAAACGAGCAGTACTTC. Translating it yields CASSFRQGANEQYF.

The chain has TRBV9 and TRBJ2-2, with TRBD2 matching 7 bases. J gave up 5 bases and V 2 bases, and 15 bases lay outside the gene matches. From germline, CDR1 is SGDLS and CDR2 YYNGEE. This CDR3 is 18 amino acids long. The CDR3 nucleotides read TGTGCCAGCAGCGTGGGCCACCCGGGGGGAGGCGGGACCGGGGAGCTGTTTTTT. Amino acid sequence: CASSVGHPGGGGTGELFF.

This clone has only a few counts. The CDR3 DNA reads TGTGCCAGCAGCTTAGCGAGGACTAAAGAAGCTTTCTTT. Translation gives CASSLARTKEAFF. The chain recombines TRBV7-9 with TRBJ1-1; D remains ambiguous. Trimming pared 0 bases from V and 8 bases from J, leaving 10 bases between. Germline CDR1 reads SEHNR; CDR2 reads FQNEAQ (reference sequence). The CDR3 sequence is 13 residues long. The variable domain in full, with the rest retrieved from reference TRBV7-9 and TRBJ1-1, is DTGVSQNPRHKITKRGQNVTFRCDPISEHNRLYWYRQTLGQGPEFLTYFQNEAQLEKSRLLSDRFSAERPKGSFSTLEIQRTEQGDSAMYLCASSLARTKEAFFGQGTRLTVV.

The chain links TRBV18 to TRBJ1-2; D possibly corresponds to TRBD1 (6 bases). The CDR3 consists of 15 residues. V was cut by 3 bases and J by 4 bases, with 15 bases left in between. Germline CDR1 reads KGHSH; CDR2 reads LQKENI. The CDR3 loop reads CASSPGHTDTYGYTF. In nucleotides, the CDR3 is TGTGCCAGCTCACCGGGACATACGGATACCTATGGCTACACCTTC.

The table lists this clone with a count of one. The gene calls are TRBV12-5 and TRBJ1-2; D not resolved. The CDR3 length is 13 residues. Trimming stripped 1 base from V and 1 base from J, with 4 bases between. CDR1 is LGHNT and CDR2 is FRNRAP in the germline V gene. The CDR3 reads CASGLDSNYGYTF. Written as DNA, the CDR3 is TGTGCTAGTGGTTTGGACAGTAACTATGGCTACACCTTC.

The V call is TRBV7-2, the J call TRBJ2-2; 9 bases map to TRBD1. The CDR3 is made up of 16 amino acids. Germline V lookup: CDR1 SGHTA, CDR2 FQGNSA. Trimming cost V 3 bases and J 0 bases; bases outside gene matches: 2. This chain's CDR3 is CASSLGTGSNTGELFF. CDR3 in DNA: TGTGCCAGCAGCTTGGGGACAGGGTCGAACACCGGGGAGCTGTTTTTT.

V is TRBV15 and J is TRBJ2-7; a weak D match, TRBD2 (6 bases). CDR3 length: 17 amino acids. CDR1 is LNHNV and CDR2 is YYDKDF in the germline V gene (reference sequence). V was cut by 0 bases and J by 3 bases, with 18 bases left in between. The CDR3 sequence: CATSRETRWGEVYEQYF. The DNA of the CDR3 is TGTGCCACCAGCAGAGAGACCCGATGGGGGGAAGTCTACGAGCAGTACTTC. Supplemented by reference TRBV15 and TRBJ2-7, the full variable domain reads DAMVIQNPRYQVTQFGKPVTLSCSQTLNHNVMYWYQQKSSQAPKLLFHYYDKDFNNEADTPDNFQSRRPNTSFCFLDIRSPGLGDTAMYLCATSRETRWGEVYEQYFGPGTRLTVT.

The chain employs TRBV10-3 and TRBJ1-6; 8 nucleotides line up with TRBD1. CDR3 size: 16 residues. The V gene's germline CDR1 is ENHRY and CDR2 SYGVKD. With V trimmed by 2 bases and J by 7 bases, 7 bases remained unmatched. The CDR3 loop is CAISEPGQAVNSPLHF. The CDR3 coding sequence is TGTGCCATCAGTGAGCCGGGACAGGCGGTAAATTCACCCCTCCACTTT.

The chain has TRBV7-2 and TRBJ1-6; no firm D call. The CDR3 has 12 residues. Trimming pared 5 bases from V and 8 bases from J, leaving 7 bases between. Germline V gene lookup returns CDR1 SGHTA and CDR2 FQGNSA. As DNA, the CDR3 is TGTGCCAGCAGCCCAGACTATTCACCCCTCCACTTT. This codes for CASSPDYSPLHF.

The chain combines TRBV7-2 with TRBJ1-5, with D possibly matching TRBD1 (6 bases). In germline, CDR1 is SGHTA, CDR2 FQGNSA. The V end lost 0 bases, the J end lost 3 bases, and 9 bases lay between the germline ends. This CDR3 has 15 residues. The CDR3 bases are TGTGCCAGCAGCTTAGCAGGGGGGGTCAATCAGCCCCAGCATTTT. It specifies CASSLAGGVNQPQHF.

The CDR3 region has the DNA TGTGCCAGCAGCCAACAAACCGGGACAACCATACTCGTGTACGAGCAGTACTTC. This codes for CASSQQTGTTILVYEQYF. The chain recombines TRBV14 with TRBJ2-7, with a possible D match to TRBD1 (6 bases). Germline CDR1 SGHDN, CDR2 FVKESK. With 2 bases removed from V and 4 bases from J, the gap between germline ends came to 24 bases. The CDR3 is made up of 18 amino acids.

The chain uses TRBV5-4 and TRBJ1-6, with TRBD1 identical over 7 bases. The CDR3 extends over 18 amino acids. Germline trimming cut 0 bases from V and 7 bases from J; bases unmatched to any gene: 13. Germline loops: CDR1 SGHNT, CDR2 YYREEE (reference sequence). CDR3 nucleotides: TGTGCCAGCAGCTTGGGTGTTTTACCGGGACAGCCAAATTCACCCCTCCACTTT. As protein: CASSLGVLPGQPNSPLHF.

The genes are TRBV7-2 and TRBJ2-2; 7 positions agree with TRBD1. Germline loops: CDR1 SGHTA, CDR2 FQGNSA. With 6 bases clipped from V and 1 base from J, the junction kept 8 bases outside the gene matches. The CDR3 has 16 amino acids. The CDR3 loop reads CASRGPGTENTGELFF. The CDR3, as DNA: TGTGCCAGCAGGGGACCCGGGACAGAGAACACCGGGGAGCTGTTTTTT.